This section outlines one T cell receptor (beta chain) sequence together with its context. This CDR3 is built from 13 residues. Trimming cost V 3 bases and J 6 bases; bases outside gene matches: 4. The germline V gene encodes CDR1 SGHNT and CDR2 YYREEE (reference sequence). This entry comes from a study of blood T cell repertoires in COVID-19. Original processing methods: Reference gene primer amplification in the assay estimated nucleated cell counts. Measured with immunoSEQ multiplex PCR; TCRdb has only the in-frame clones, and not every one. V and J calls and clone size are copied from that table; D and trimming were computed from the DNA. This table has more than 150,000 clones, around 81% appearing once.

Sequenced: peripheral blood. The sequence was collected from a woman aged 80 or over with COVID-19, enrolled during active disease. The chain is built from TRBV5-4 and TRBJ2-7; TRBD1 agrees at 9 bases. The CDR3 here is CASSSGTGPEQYF. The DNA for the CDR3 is TGTGCCAGCAGCTCGGGGACAGGGCCCGAGCAGTACTTC.